These 16 T cell receptor beta chains were all obtained from the same sample, sequenced in a study of cytomegalovirus exposure and HLA in healthy donors. Use of 60 Vbeta and 13 Jbeta primers characterized the PCR. Assay used: immunoSEQ multiplex PCR; TCRdb lists only in-frame clones, some missing. The sample records over 200,000 clones, about 85% being singletons. Material for sequencing was PBMCs. The receptors derive from a human donor in good health.

This sequence joins TRBV12-5 and TRBJ1-2; D is uncertain. This CDR3 has 14 residues. Per germline, CDR1 LGHNT and CDR2 FRNRAP. V lost 3 bases and J 7 bases, leaving 15 bases between the germline ends. In DNA, the CDR3 is TGTGCTAGTGGTTTCGGCGCCTGGGGAGGTGGCTACACCTTC. It specifies CASGFGAWGGGYTF.

V is TRBV9 and J is TRBJ2-3; 7 bases map to TRBD2. V was pared by 0 bases and J by 6 bases, with 7 bases of the junction left unmatched. Germline V gene lookup returns CDR1 SGDLS and CDR2 YYNGEE. CDR3 length equals 15 residues. CDR3 loop: CASSVAREFSDTQYF. For the CDR3, the DNA is TGTGCCAGCAGCGTAGCGCGGGAGTTCTCCGATACGCAGTATTTT.

This sequence joins TRBV7-9 and TRBJ2-1, with D unresolved. With 0 bases removed from V and 0 bases from J, the gap between germline ends came to 15 bases. The CDR3 is made up of 18 amino acids. Germline V gives CDR1 SEHNR, CDR2 FQNEAQ (reference sequence). The CDR3: CASSLAPGVRVSYNEQFF. The DNA for the CDR3 is TGTGCCAGCAGCTTAGCGCCGGGTGTTCGGGTCTCCTACAATGAGCAGTTCTTC.

The rearrangement uses TRBV4-2 and TRBJ2-1; a possible D gene is TRBD2 (6 bases). Trimming took off 4 bases at V and 9 bases at J, with 13 bases between the two ends. There are 13 residues in the CDR3. Germline CDR1 and CDR2: LGHNA and YNFKEQ. The CDR3 DNA follows: TGTGCCAGCAGCCCCCAGGGCGGGGTTGAGCAGTTCTTC. Its protein product is CASSPQGGVEQFF.

V is TRBV27 and J is TRBJ2-1, with a tentative D call TRBD2 (5 bases). V was trimmed by 6 bases and J by 12 bases, leaving 21 bases between them. From germline, CDR1 is MNHEY and CDR2 SMNVEV (reference sequence). CDR3 length: 14 residues. The CDR3 spells CASRVSWYNEGQFF. For the CDR3, the DNA is TGTGCCAGCAGGGTCTCTTGGTACAATGAGGGGCAGTTCTTC.

V and J are TRBV7-9 and TRBJ2-3; D is perhaps TRBD1 (5 bases). Trimming removed 6 bases at V and 0 bases at J, with 16 bases between. This CDR3 has 16 amino acids. Germline CDR1 reads SEHNR; CDR2 reads FQNEAQ (reference sequence). The CDR3 is CASRPLRASSTDTQYF. The DNA for the CDR3 is TGTGCCAGCAGGCCCCTCAGGGCGTCTAGCACAGATACGCAGTATTTT.

This sequence joins TRBV5-4 and TRBJ2-7; TRBD1 matches at 9 bases. The germline V gene encodes CDR1 SGHNT and CDR2 YYREEE (reference sequence). The CDR3 sequence is 15 residues long. V lost 4 bases and J lost 3; bases outside the gene matches: 8. CDR3 sequence (DNA): TGTGCCAGCAGCGGTGGGACAGGGCGACTCTACGAGCAGTACTTC. This translates into CASSGGTGRLYEQYF.

The genes are TRBV29-1 and TRBJ2-1, with 15 bases lining up with TRBD2. Germline CDR1 and CDR2: SQVTM and ANQGSEA. J was trimmed by 0 bases and V by 5 bases; bases with no gene match: 5. The CDR3 covers 17 residues. CDR3 sequence reads: CSVPGLAGGSSYNEQFF. The CDR3 region has the DNA TGCAGCGTTCCTGGACTAGCGGGAGGGAGCTCCTACAATGAGCAGTTCTTC.

This chain joins TRBV28 and TRBJ2-7; a weak D match, TRBD1 (8 bases). Germline V gives CDR1 MDHEN, CDR2 SYDVKM. The CDR3 length is 19 residues. The V end was cut by 4 bases, the J end by 5 bases, with 30 bases between. The CDR3 region has the DNA TGTGCCAGCAGTTCGGGACAGGCGACTAGCAGAGATTTGAGGGACGAGCAGTACTTC. It encodes CASSSGQATSRDLRDEQYF. Complete variable domain (other parts from reference TRBV28 and TRBJ2-7): DVKVTQSSRYLVKRTGEKVFLECVQDMDHENMFWYRQDPGLGLRLIYFSYDVKMKEKGDIPEGYSVSREKKERFSLILESASTNQTSMYLCASSSGQATSRDLRDEQYFGPGTRLTVT.

The V call is TRBV7-9, the J call TRBJ2-1; TRBD2 might be the D (5 bases). Per germline, CDR1 SEHNR and CDR2 FQNEAQ (reference sequence). Trimming pared 6 bases from V and 5 bases from J, leaving 14 bases between. The CDR3 is 14 residues long. This CDR3 is CASRTPLAHNEQFF. The CDR3 nucleotides read TGTGCCAGCAGAACCCCTCTAGCTCACAATGAGCAGTTCTTC.

In its sample, this clone was seen once. V usage is TRBV7-9 and J usage is TRBJ2-5; D not resolved. V lost 8 bases to trimming and J lost 5 bases, with 9 bases between them. Germline CDR1 is SEHNR and CDR2 is FQNEAQ (reference sequence). This CDR3 is 11 amino acids long. This CDR3 reads CASEWSETQYF. The DNA for the CDR3 is TGTGCCAGCGAGTGGTCGGAGACCCAGTACTTC.

This chain uses TRBV19 with TRBJ2-1; TRBD2 aligns across 13 bases. The germline V gene encodes CDR1 LNHDA and CDR2 SQIVND (reference sequence). The CDR3 totals 15 residues. V lost 4 bases, J lost 8 bases, and 5 bases stayed unmatched. The CDR3 region is CASSTRTSGRDEQFF. The CDR3 DNA is TGTGCCAGTAGTACCCGGACTAGCGGGAGAGATGAGCAGTTCTTC.

Of note for this clone: The germline gene is not matched at one end of the junction; a read error may be the cause. The chain has TRBV7-7 and TRBJ2-5, with D tentatively TRBD1 (6 bases). Germline V CDR1 and CDR2: SSHAT, FNYEAQ (reference sequence). The CDR3 loop spans 13 amino acids. This CDR3 is CASSSSQGETQYF. The CDR3 nucleotides read TGTGCTAGCAGCAGTAGCCAGGGGGAGACCCAGTACTTC.

This chain connects TRBV19 to TRBJ2-2, with D possibly TRBD1 on 6 matching bases. CDR1 is LNHDA and CDR2 is SQIVND in the germline V gene (reference sequence). The CDR3 runs to 14 residues. The V gene lost 1 base and the J gene lost 7 bases, with 10 bases spanning the gap. Written as DNA, the CDR3 is TGTGCCAGTAGTATAGTGCCAGGGGTCGGGGAGCTGTTTTTT. This sequence encodes CASSIVPGVGELFF.

The chain has TRBV10-2 and TRBJ2-5; D unresolved. V shed 5 bases and J shed 0 bases, with 4 bases lying between them. From germline, CDR1 is WSHSY and CDR2 SAAADI. The CDR3 is 12 residues long. The CDR3 is CASSRYQETQYF. Here the CDR3 DNA reads TGCGCCAGCAGTCGGTACCAAGAGACCCAGTACTTC.

This clone showed up just once. The chain couples TRBV6-5 to TRBJ2-7; TRBD2 might be the D (6 bases). The germline CDR1 and CDR2 sequences are MNHEY and SVGAGI. The V end lost 5 bases, the J end lost 5 bases, and 16 bases lay between the germline ends. This CDR3 is 14 amino acids long. Here the CDR3 DNA reads TGTGCCAGCAGTGGAGGTGGCGGGATTCACGAGCAGTACTTC. Protein product: CASSGGGGIHEQYF.